This entry lists 11 T cell receptor beta chains sequenced from one sample in a study of blood T cell repertoires in COVID-19. This table comes from immunoSEQ multiplex PCR, and its TCRdb copy is limited to in-frame clones, with some not included. Of approximately 250,000 clones listed, 65% to 85% were seen once; the top ten hold approximately 1.5%. The specimen sequenced was peripheral blood. These receptors came from a woman aged 40 to 50 who had recovered from COVID-19.

This clone was observed once. The V gene is TRBV9, the J gene TRBJ1-3; D uncertain. The ends were cut back, 0 bases at V and 4 bases at J, with 11 bases in the middle. There are 15 residues in the CDR3. Germline lookup yields CDR1 SGDLS and CDR2 YYNGEE. CDR3 bases: TGTGCCAGCAGCGTAGGGGGAGCCTCAGGAAACACCATATATTTT. It yields the protein CASSVGGASGNTIYF.

The chain is built from TRBV7-2 and TRBJ2-3; TRBD1 is a possible D gene (5 bases). With 6 bases removed from V and 2 bases from J, the gap between germline ends came to 12 bases. Germline loops: CDR1 SGHTA, CDR2 FQGNSA. The CDR3 sequence is 14 residues long. The DNA of the CDR3 is TGTGCCAGCAGTACAAGACAGACCACAGATACGCAGTATTTT. Encoded protein: CASSTRQTTDTQYF.

The chain joins TRBV7-9 to TRBJ1-1; the D gene is possibly TRBD1 (6 bases). Germline values: CDR1 SEHNR, CDR2 FQNEAQ (reference sequence). The CDR3 contains 13 residues. Trimming removed 5 bases from V and 1 base from J, with 8 bases in between. DNA of the CDR3: TGTGCCAGCAGCCGAGGGGGGAACACTGAAGCTTTCTTT. Translating it yields CASSRGGNTEAFF.

A single count supports this clone. The V and J genes are TRBV29-1 and TRBJ2-2, with TRBD1 identical over 9 bases. Per the germline V gene, CDR1 is SQVTM and CDR2 is ANQGSEA. Trimming removed 5 bases from V and 3 bases from J; junction bases left unmatched: 4. CDR3 length: 14 residues. CDR3 coding DNA: TGCAGCGTTACCCGGGACAGGGACACCGGGGAGCTGTTTTTT. It encodes CSVTRDRDTGELFF.

The chain couples TRBV7-2 to TRBJ1-5; D gene uncertain. This CDR3 spans 16 amino acids. The germline gives CDR1 SGHTA, CDR2 FQGNSA. V lost 5 bases to trimming and J lost 4 bases, with 18 bases between them. The CDR3 nucleotides are TGTGCCAGCAGCGCGACACAGAGAGGCGGGAATCAGCCCCAGCATTTT. Translating gives CASSATQRGGNQPQHF.

A remark on this clone: The limits of the CDR3 on the DNA are not certain, so only TCRdb's listed CDR3 is given. This chain links TRBV12-2 with TRBJ2-3; the DNA was not used to check the table's D call, TRBD2. TRBV12-2 is flagged as a pseudogene. Ends included, the CDR3 has 17 residues. The CDR3 reads CASRLEVAGGSTDTQYF.

The rearrangement uses TRBV5-5 and TRBJ2-7, with 11 bases lining up with TRBD2. The CDR3 runs to 15 residues. Looked up from germline, CDR1 is SGHKS and CDR2 is YYEKEE (reference sequence). Losses at the gene ends were 5 bases for V and 2 bases for J; bases not matched to a gene: 6. CDR3 nucleotides: TGTGCCAGCAGACAAACTAGCGGGGGAACCTACGAGCAGTACTTC. It yields the protein CASRQTSGGTYEQYF.

V and J are TRBV3-1 (or the pseudogene TRBV3-2) and TRBJ2-4, with 7 bases lining up with TRBD2. Per germline, CDR1 LGHDT and CDR2 YNNKEL (reference sequence). J was trimmed by 1 base and V by 1 base; bases with no gene match: 7. This CDR3 contains 17 residues. CDR3 loop: CASSQAGGGWAKNIQYF. In DNA form, the CDR3 reads TGTGCCAGCAGCCAAGCTGGGGGGGGTTGGGCCAAAAACATTCAGTACTTC.

This chain uses TRBV27 with TRBJ1-5, with unresolved D. The CDR3 runs 14 residues. Germline V gene sequence: CDR1 MNHEY, CDR2 SMNVEV (reference sequence). The V and J ends lost 4 bases and 3 bases respectively, with 10 bases between them. The chain's CDR3 is CASSYSGSNQPQHF. The CDR3, as DNA: TGTGCCAGCAGTTACTCGGGATCCAATCAGCCCCAGCATTTT.

This clone was detected once. The chain couples TRBV24-1 to TRBJ1-4; weak D call: TRBD1 (5 bases). This CDR3 is 13 amino acids long. The germline V gene encodes CDR1 KGHDR and CDR2 SFDVKD. Trimming removed 4 bases from V and 8 bases from J, with 10 bases in between. The CDR3 bases are TGTGCCACCAGTGACGGGGCGGGGGAAAAACTGTTTTTT. Translated, it gives CATSDGAGEKLFF.

This sequence joins TRBV9 and TRBJ1-1, with D tentatively TRBD1 (5 bases). V was pared by 0 bases and J by 8 bases, with 11 bases between. Germline CDR1 and CDR2: SGDLS and YYNGEE. This CDR3 is 13 amino acids long. CDR3 amino acids: CASSVGLAGEAFF. The CDR3 coding sequence is TGTGCCAGCAGCGTAGGTTTGGCAGGGGAAGCTTTCTTT.